This record concerns one T cell receptor beta chain sequence. This sample stems from a study of control samples from healthy donors and cancer patients. The method was immunoSEQ multiplex PCR; TCRdb's version includes in-frame clones alone and lacks a portion of them. The sample shows under 300,000 clones, around 79% of them seen only once. CDR1 is GTSNPN and CDR2 is SVGIG in the germline V gene (reference sequence). The CDR3 contains 15 residues. Trimming cost V 0 bases and J 0 bases, with 9 bases left between them. The specimen sequenced was PBMCs. The genes are TRBV30 and TRBJ1-3; D ambiguous. The sequence came from a woman aged 60-70 years with lung cancer. In DNA form, the CDR3 reads TGTGCCTGGAGTGTCGGCAGAAGCTCTGGAAACACCATATATTTT. Its translation is CAWSVGRSSGNTIYF.